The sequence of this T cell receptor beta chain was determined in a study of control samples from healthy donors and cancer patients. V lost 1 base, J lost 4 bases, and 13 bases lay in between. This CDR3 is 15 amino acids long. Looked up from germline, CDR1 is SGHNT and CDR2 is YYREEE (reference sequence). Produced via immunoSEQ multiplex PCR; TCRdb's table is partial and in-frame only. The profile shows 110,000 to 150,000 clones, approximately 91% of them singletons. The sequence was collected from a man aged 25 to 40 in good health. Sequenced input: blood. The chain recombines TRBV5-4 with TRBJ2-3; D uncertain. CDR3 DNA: TGTGCCAGCAGCTTGTATCGAAGGGAATCAGATACGCAGTATTTT. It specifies CASSLYRRESDTQYF.